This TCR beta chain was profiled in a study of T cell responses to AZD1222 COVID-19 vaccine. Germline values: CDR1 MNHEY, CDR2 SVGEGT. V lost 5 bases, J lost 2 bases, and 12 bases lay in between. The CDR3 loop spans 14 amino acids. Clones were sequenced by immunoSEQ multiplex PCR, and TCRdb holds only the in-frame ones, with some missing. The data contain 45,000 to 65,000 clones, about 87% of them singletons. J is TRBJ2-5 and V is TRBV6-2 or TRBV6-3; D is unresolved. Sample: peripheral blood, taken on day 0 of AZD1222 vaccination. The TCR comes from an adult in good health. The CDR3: CASSAKIQQETQYF. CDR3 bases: TGTGCCAGCAGTGCCAAGATCCAACAAGAGACCCAGTACTTC.